What follows is one T cell receptor beta chain and its context. Its cognate antigen is unknown. TCRdb ran MiXCR on the reads and lists one entry per CDR3 protein. The sample lists a few hundred thousand distinct CDR3 sequences, just under 35% occurring once. The sample originates from a study of T cell repertoires in cytomegalovirus infection. On the study more broadly: A matching HLA type, together with CMV infection, was signaled by public TCR beta signatures. Study-level points and caveats: There were HLA-C-restricted CMV-specific TCR beta clonotypes dominating the ex vivo response.

Material: cultured PBMCs, obtained from culture after CMV antigen stimulation. This TCR was recovered from a human donor in good health (CMV status not recorded). Some clones in this sample may be carry-over from other donors' samples.

CDR3 residues: CASSEWGLAGASSYNEQFF. The CDR3 DNA reads as TGTGCCAGTAGTGAATGGGGACTAGCGGGTGCGAGCTCCTACAATGAGCAGTTCTTC. The rearrangement uses TRBV19 and TRBJ2-1; the match to TRBD2 covers 12 bases. The CDR3 extends over 19 amino acids. CDR1 and CDR2 from the germline V gene are LNHDA and SQIVND (reference sequence). Trimming at V came to 5 bases and at J to 0 bases, leaving 11 bases not matched to a gene.